There are a few counts of the clone carrying this TCR beta chain. In the original analysis: Counts of nucleated cells, estimated from reference gene primer amplification, were obtained. Some clones are missing from TCRdb's copy, which holds only in-frame ones; the method was immunoSEQ multiplex PCR. V, J and clone size are those of that table, while D and trimming were read from the DNA. Of about 52,000 clones listed, roughly four fifths were seen once; the top ten hold under 7%. The source of the sample is a study of blood T cell repertoires in COVID-19. At the level of the study: Italy, Spain and the United States were the sources of the convalescent and acute COVID-19 samples. PBMCs, B-cell-depleted T cells, or T cells were the source of the cDNA or gDNA that made up the material.

This CDR3 is 17 amino acids long. Germline CDR1 is SGHVS and CDR2 is FNYEAQ. V lost 3 bases to trimming and J lost 0 bases; unmatched junction nucleotides: 10. Sequencing input: peripheral blood. The rearrangement links TRBV7-6 to TRBJ2-5; 7 bases fit TRBD1. This clonotype was sampled from a man in his 70s with active COVID-19. The chain's CDR3 is CASSLVRRDSHQETQYF. The CDR3 nucleotides are TGTGCCAGCAGCTTGGTTCGTCGGGACAGCCACCAAGAGACCCAGTACTTC.